Below are 27 T cell receptor beta chains sequenced from a single sample in a study of shared clonotypes between healthy human individuals. Produced via immunoSEQ multiplex PCR; TCRdb's table is partial and in-frame only. Found here are some 2.3 million clones, approximately 93% of them singletons; the top ten hold 0.39%. The sample consisted of naive CD4+ T cells from PBMCs. Subset denoted: CD45RA+ positively selected. The source of these receptors is a man in his late teens or twenties in good health. Some clones in this sample may be carry-over from other donors' samples.

The chain combines TRBV28 with TRBJ2-1; D may be TRBD1 or TRBD2 (5 bases each). CDR1 MDHEN and CDR2 SYDVKM come from the germline V gene. Trimming took 3 bases from V and 3 from J, leaving 12 bases between them. The CDR3 spans 15 residues. The DNA of the CDR3 is TGTGCCAGCAGTTTCGGGGCAGGTGTCTACAATGAGCAGTTCTTC. Its translation: CASSFGAGVYNEQFF.

The chain uses TRBV10-1 and TRBJ1-5; D ambiguous. V lost 0 bases, J lost 5 bases, and 5 bases lay in between. Germline CDR1 is WNHNN and CDR2 is SYGVQD (reference sequence). The CDR3 consists of 13 residues. The CDR3 DNA reads as TGCGCCAGCAGTGAGTCCCCTGATCAGCCCCAGCATTTT. The encoded protein is CASSESPDQPQHF.

The chain couples TRBV30 to TRBJ1-1, with D possibly being TRBD1 (5 bases). V dropped 2 bases and J dropped 7 bases, with 11 bases sitting between them. The CDR3 contains 12 residues. Germline V gene sequence: CDR1 GTSNPN, CDR2 SVGIG (reference sequence). The DNA of the CDR3 is TGTGCCTGGAGTCAAAGGGGCAATGAAGCTTTCTTT. Amino acids: CAWSQRGNEAFF.

The chain combines TRBV5-1 with TRBJ2-7; unclear D gene. This CDR3 contains 12 residues. Trimming cost V 1 base and J 5 bases, with 7 bases left between them. Germline-derived CDR1 and CDR2 are SGHRS and YFSETQ. The CDR3 region has the DNA TGCGCCAGCAGCTTGTCGTCCGACGAGCAGTACTTC. Translating gives CASSLSSDEQYF. Complete variable domain (other parts from reference TRBV5-1 and TRBJ2-7): KAGVTQTPRYLIKTRGQQVTLSCSPISGHRSVSWYQQTPGQGLQFLFEYFSETQRNKGNFPGRFSGRQFSNSRSEMNVSTLELGDSALYLCASSLSSDEQYFGPGTRLTVT.

The V and J genes are TRBV7-8 and TRBJ2-2; D perhaps matches TRBD2 (6 bases). Germline V CDR1 and CDR2: SGHVS, FQNEAQ. Trimming stripped 8 bases from V and 2 bases from J, with 12 bases between. The CDR3 loop spans 14 amino acids. CDR3 sequence reads: CASGRDFNTGELFF. The CDR3, as DNA: TGTGCCAGCGGCCGGGACTTCAACACCGGGGAGCTGTTTTTT.

The chain uses TRBV18 and TRBJ2-2; 8 bases are shared with TRBD2. V lost 3 bases and J lost 3; bases outside the gene matches: 6. The CDR3 consists of 16 residues. Germline V gives CDR1 KGHSH, CDR2 LQKENI. CDR3 in amino acids: CASSPRIGRDTGELFF. The DNA for the CDR3 is TGTGCCAGCTCACCGCGGATCGGGAGGGACACCGGGGAGCTGTTTTTT.

J is TRBJ2-1 and V is TRBV7-3, with 7 bases identical to TRBD1. With 1 base clipped from V and 5 bases from J, the junction kept 2 bases outside the gene matches. Germline lookup yields CDR1 SGHTA and CDR2 FQGTGA. The CDR3 spans 14 residues. The CDR3 is CASSLIGTDNEQFF. CDR3 nucleotide sequence: TGTGCCAGCAGCTTAATAGGGACAGACAATGAGCAGTTCTTC.

CDR3 nucleotides: TGTGCCAGCTCAGCACAACAGGGGGGCCCCTACGAGCAGTACTTC. It encodes CASSAQQGGPYEQYF. The genes are TRBV18 and TRBJ2-7; 8 nucleotides match TRBD1. V shed 5 bases and J 2 bases; nucleotides not matched to a gene: 8. Germline V CDR1 and CDR2: KGHSH, LQKENI. The CDR3 covers 15 residues.

This chain connects TRBV4-3 to TRBJ2-3; 15 bases match TRBD2. V gave up 4 bases and J gave up 5 bases; unmatched junction bases: 10. CDR1 and CDR2 from the germline V gene are LGHNA and YSLEER. This CDR3 spans 18 amino acids. The CDR3 nucleotides are TGCGCCAGCAGCCTGTTACGGACTAGCGGGAGGGTTGAAGATACGCAGTATTTT. Translation gives CASSLLRTSGRVEDTQYF.

This chain uses TRBV28 with TRBJ2-7; 8 bases agree with TRBD2. This CDR3 spans 12 amino acids. CDR1 is MDHEN, CDR2 SYDVKM, per germline. V gave up 4 bases and J gave up 7 bases; unmatched junction bases: 3. DNA of the CDR3: TGTGCCAGCAGTTCGTTAGCGGGAGAGCAGTACTTC. Translation gives CASSSLAGEQYF.

The CDR3 is CASSYYRGGHYEQYF. CDR3 DNA: TGTGCCAGCAGTTACTACCGGGGGGGACACTACGAGCAGTACTTC. The chain joins TRBV6-5 to TRBJ2-7; TRBD2 agrees at 8 bases. J was trimmed by 3 bases and V by 1 base; bases with no gene match: 5. Germline assignment: CDR1 MNHEY and CDR2 SVGAGI. CDR3 size: 15 residues.

The J gene is TRBJ2-2, the V gene TRBV5-6; D may be TRBD1 or TRBD2 (5 bases each). The CDR3 is 16 residues long. The V end was cut by 4 bases, the J end by 1 base, with 14 bases between. CDR1 is SGHDT and CDR2 is YYEEEE in the germline V gene. CDR3 nucleotide sequence: TGTGCCAGCAGCCAAACGGGGCCAAAGAACACCGGGGAGCTGTTTTTT. It specifies CASSQTGPKNTGELFF.

The chain uses TRBV5-6 and TRBJ1-2; D is possibly TRBD1 (5 bases). This CDR3 has 16 amino acids. In germline, CDR1 is SGHDT, CDR2 YYEEEE. V lost 3 bases to trimming and J lost 0 bases, with 15 bases between them. CDR3 sequence (DNA): TGTGCCAGCAGCTCGCTGCCTTTGGGGGCTAACTATGGCTACACCTTC. It yields the protein CASSSLPLGANYGYTF.

This chain connects TRBV5-4 to TRBJ2-1, with TRBD2 identical over 8 bases. This CDR3 region has 13 residues. Germline V lookup: CDR1 SGHNT, CDR2 YYREEE (reference sequence). V trimming: 0 bases; J trimming: 13 bases; junction bases outside the gene matches: 6. The CDR3 nucleotides read TGTGCCAGCAGCTTGGGGATAGCGGGAAACCAGTTCTTC. Amino acids: CASSLGIAGNQFF.

This clone was seen only once. The chain couples TRBV2 to TRBJ2-3; 10 bases match TRBD2. CDR1 SNHLY and CDR2 FYNNEI come from the germline V gene. This CDR3 spans 15 amino acids. Unmatched junction bases numbered 6, after V lost 6 bases and J lost 3 bases. CDR3 in amino acids: CASSPSGSVTDTQYF. The CDR3 DNA sequence: TGTGCCAGCAGCCCTAGCGGGAGTGTGACAGATACGCAGTATTTT.

The genes are TRBV5-1 and TRBJ2-1, with D maybe TRBD1 (6 bases). The CDR3 has 14 residues. Germline CDR1 and CDR2: SGHRS and YFSETQ. Deletions cut 4 bases from V and 6 bases from J, with 14 bases between. The CDR3 DNA reads TGCGCCAGCAGCGGGGGCCCACCCGGCAATGAGCAGTTCTTC. Its protein product is CASSGGPPGNEQFF.

This clone has only one observation. J is TRBJ2-3 and V is TRBV6-1; TRBD1 agrees at 11 bases. This CDR3 is built from 16 residues. Germline trimming cut 0 bases from V and 8 bases from J; bases unmatched to any gene: 7. Germline CDR1 reads MNHNS; CDR2 reads SASEGT. The CDR3 DNA is TGTGCCAGCAGTGAAGCTCGGACAGGGGGCCGGGGTACGCAGTATTTT. Its protein is CASSEARTGGRGTQYF.

The chain uses TRBV7-6 and TRBJ2-1; TRBD2 matches at 9 bases. CDR3 length: 15 residues. Germline V lookup: CDR1 SGHVS, CDR2 FNYEAQ. After removal of 6 bases from V and 9 bases from J, the junction contained 12 bases not matched to a gene. DNA for the CDR3: TGTGCCAGCAGTCGACTAGCGGCAAGCGAGAGTGAGCAGTTCTTC. This translates into CASSRLAASESEQFF.

The chain is built from TRBV7-9 and TRBJ1-5; D call uncertain. V was cut by 2 bases and J by 7 bases, with 6 bases left in between. Per germline, CDR1 SEHNR and CDR2 FQNEAQ (reference sequence). The CDR3 length is 12 residues. The CDR3 nucleotides are TGTGCCAGCAGCTTAATTGACCAGCCCCAGCATTTT. It is translated as CASSLIDQPQHF.

This clone showed up just a few times. The chain carries TRBV9 and TRBJ1-5; D call uncertain. V was clipped by 2 bases and J by 3 bases, with 9 bases between them. CDR3 length: 14 residues. The germline V gene encodes CDR1 SGDLS and CDR2 YYNGEE. In nucleotides, the CDR3 is TGTGCCAGCAGCGTCGGGTTACACAATCAGCCCCAGCATTTT. Amino acids: CASSVGLHNQPQHF.

Here the CDR3 reads CASSRDRGAGYGYTF. The DNA of the CDR3 is TGTGCCAGCAGTCGGGACAGGGGCGCAGGCTATGGCTACACCTTC. The chain employs TRBV6-1 and TRBJ1-2, with 10 bases fitting TRBD1. Per the germline V gene, CDR1 is MNHNS and CDR2 is SASEGT. CDR3 length equals 15 residues. The V gene end was trimmed by 5 bases and the J gene end by 4 bases; junction bases not matched to a gene: 7.

The chain recombines TRBV27 with TRBJ2-7; 8 nucleotides agree with TRBD2. With 10 bases clipped from V and 5 bases from J, the junction kept 19 bases outside the gene matches. The CDR3 covers 16 residues. Germline CDR1 reads MNHEY; CDR2 reads SMNVEV (reference sequence). The CDR3, as DNA: TGTGCCACATCCCTAACCGGCGGGGGGCGCATCCACGAGCAGTACTTC. This codes for CATSLTGGGRIHEQYF.

The V call is TRBV5-1, the J call TRBJ1-3; D might be TRBD1 (5 bases). This CDR3 has 16 residues. V was trimmed by 2 bases and J by 1 base, leaving 13 bases between them. Germline V gene sequence: CDR1 SGHRS, CDR2 YFSETQ. The CDR3 coding sequence is TGCGCCAGCAGCTTTCTTGTCGCAGGGTCTGGAAACACCATATATTTT. Protein: CASSFLVAGSGNTIYF.

The rearrangement links TRBV11-2 to TRBJ2-3, with 7 nucleotides matching TRBD2. Losses at the gene ends were 5 bases for V and 1 base for J; bases not matched to a gene: 15. The CDR3 is 18 residues long. Per the germline V gene, CDR1 is SGHAT and CDR2 is FQNNGV. The CDR3 DNA reads as TGTGCCAGCAGCGGAAGCCTCCTAGCGGACACTGGCACAGATACGCAGTATTTT. Translation gives CASSGSLLADTGTDTQYF. Drawing the rest from reference TRBV11-2 and TRBJ2-3, the complete variable domain is EAGVAQSPRYKIIEKRQSVAFWCNPISGHATLYWYQQILGQGPKLLIQFQNNGVVDDSQLPKDRFSAERLKGVDSTLKIQPAKLEDSAVYLCASSGSLLADTGTDTQYFGPGTRLTVL.

For this clone: The same CDR3 can be traced to other DNA sequences in this sample. The chain has TRBV5-4 and TRBJ1-3; 12 bases agree with TRBD1. Germline V gene lookup returns CDR1 SGHNT and CDR2 YYREEE (reference sequence). V gave up 3 bases and J gave up 4 bases; unmatched junction bases: 2. CDR3 length: 15 amino acids. In DNA form, the CDR3 reads TGTGCCAGCAGCTCGGGGACAGGGGGCGGAAACACCATATATTTT. Amino acid sequence: CASSSGTGGGNTIYF.

The chain combines TRBV2 with TRBJ1-6; 11 bases are a match to TRBD1. The CDR3 length is 15 residues. Per germline, CDR1 SNHLY and CDR2 FYNNEI. The J segment lost 6 bases and the V segment lost 7 bases, leaving 5 bases of the junction unmatched. CDR3 amino acids: CASTRDRGINSPLHF. In DNA form, the CDR3 reads TGTGCCAGCACCCGGGACAGGGGGATTAATTCACCCCTCCACTTT.

The genes are TRBV7-2 and TRBJ1-2; TRBD1 is a possible D gene (5 bases). The CDR3 length is 15 residues. The V gene's germline CDR1 is SGHTA and CDR2 FQGNSA. V was cut by 3 bases and J by 4 bases, with 15 bases left in between. CDR3 bases: TGTGCCAGCAGCTTGGTCCAGGGAGGCGGCTATGGCTACACCTTC. It translates to CASSLVQGGGYGYTF.